This T cell receptor (beta chain) was captured by sequencing in a study of Tregs in tolerant kidney transplant recipients. Produced via immunoSEQ multiplex PCR; TCRdb's table is partial and in-frame only. The table has some 110,000 clones, about 90% seen once; the top ten hold more than 0.5%. The CDR3 covers 11 residues. CDR1 is SEHNR, CDR2 FQNEAQ, per germline (reference sequence). V lost 1 base and J lost 7, with 4 bases in between. This clonotype originated in a human donor in good health. Sequenced: CD4+ T cells from blood. The rearrangement joins TRBV7-9 to TRBJ1-2, with unresolved D. The CDR3: CASSLGSGYTF. The CDR3 nucleotides are TGTGCCAGCAGCTTAGGGTCTGGCTACACCTTC.